This entry features one TCR beta chain sequence. Antigen: not known. The CDR3 extends over 14 amino acids. CDR1 and CDR2 (germline): SNHLY, FYNNEI. Trimming stripped 2 bases from V and 4 bases from J, with 9 bases between. The data derive from a study of cytomegalovirus exposure and HLA in healthy donors. PCR employed 60 Vbeta and 13 Jbeta primers. Generated by immunoSEQ multiplex PCR, the TCRdb table keeps only in-frame clones and is missing some. This table holds approximately 170,000 clones, roughly two thirds found once. Study results and caveats: Sequencing artifact likely explains a cluster of highly shared sequence variants. Solely CMV serostatus was available to characterize immune exposure. In a later analysis, more than 15,000 TCR beta sequences were associated with HLA alleles at 0.05 false discovery rate.

The sample comprised PBMCs. The chain employs TRBV2 and TRBJ1-5, with a possible D match to TRBD1 (5 bases). The sequence was collected from a woman younger than 30 in good health and CMV-seropositive. For the CDR3, the DNA is TGTGCCAGCAGTGAATTTAAGGGGAATCAGCCCCAGCATTTT. Protein: CASSEFKGNQPQHF.